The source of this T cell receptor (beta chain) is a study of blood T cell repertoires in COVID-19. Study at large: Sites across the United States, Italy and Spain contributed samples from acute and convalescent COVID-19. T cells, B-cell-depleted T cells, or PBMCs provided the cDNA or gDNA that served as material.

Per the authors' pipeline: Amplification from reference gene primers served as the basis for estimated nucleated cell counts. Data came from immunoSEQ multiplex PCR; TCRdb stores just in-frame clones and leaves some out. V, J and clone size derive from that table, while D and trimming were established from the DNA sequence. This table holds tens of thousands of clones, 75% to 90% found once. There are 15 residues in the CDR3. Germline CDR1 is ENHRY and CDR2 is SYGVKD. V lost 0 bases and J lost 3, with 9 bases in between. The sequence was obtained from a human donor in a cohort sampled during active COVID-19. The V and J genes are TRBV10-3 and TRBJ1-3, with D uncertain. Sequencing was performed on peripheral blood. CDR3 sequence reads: CAISESPGRGNTIYF. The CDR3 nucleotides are TGTGCCATCAGTGAGTCGCCAGGCCGTGGAAACACCATATATTTT.